Shown below are 20 T cell receptor beta chains from a single sample sequenced in a study of shared clonotypes between healthy human individuals. Sequencing used immunoSEQ multiplex PCR; TCRdb keeps in-frame clones, though not all of them. The sample has 2.5 million or so clones, approximately 94% seen once; the top ten hold around 0.14%. The specimen was naive CD4+ T cells sorted from blood. The subset is: CD45RA+ positively selected. The receptor set was obtained from a man aged 18-30 years in good health.

This clone is a singleton in its sample. The rearrangement uses TRBV28 and TRBJ1-3, with D possibly being TRBD1 (5 bases). The CDR3 sequence is 15 residues long. V was shortened by 3 bases and J by 4 bases, with 13 bases between the two germline ends. Germline CDR1 and CDR2: MDHEN and SYDVKM. CDR3 loop: CASSFGTSFGNTIYF. The CDR3 region has the DNA TGTGCCAGCAGTTTCGGGACCTCGTTCGGAAACACCATATATTTT.

The chain carries TRBV5-1 and TRBJ2-5, with D perhaps matching TRBD1 (6 bases). Germline CDR1 is SGHRS and CDR2 is YFSETQ. CDR3 length equals 15 residues. V was trimmed by 4 bases and J by 5 bases, leaving 18 bases between them. CDR3 in DNA: TGCGCCAGCAGCCCCAATGGGAACAGGGAGGAGACCCAGTACTTC. Protein sequence: CASSPNGNREETQYF. Full variable domain (remainder filled in from reference TRBV5-1 and TRBJ2-5): KAGVTQTPRYLIKTRGQQVTLSCSPISGHRSVSWYQQTPGQGLQFLFEYFSETQRNKGNFPGRFSGRQFSNSRSEMNVSTLELGDSALYLCASSPNGNREETQYFGPGTRLLVL.

The rearrangement links TRBV14 to TRBJ1-2, with 10 bases lining up with TRBD1. The CDR3 spans 16 residues. The V gene's germline CDR1 is SGHDN and CDR2 FVKESK. V trimming: 1 base; J trimming: 6 bases; junction bases outside the gene matches: 8. CDR3 protein: CASSQVSGTGVHGYTF. The DNA of the CDR3 is TGTGCCAGCAGCCAAGTATCAGGGACAGGGGTCCATGGCTACACCTTC.

On this clone itself: Other DNA sequences in this specimen translate into the identical CDR3. V gene TRBV7-2 combines with J gene TRBJ1-5; D remains unclear. V lost 5 bases to trimming and J lost 3 bases, with 5 bases between them. The CDR3 is 12 residues long. Germline CDR1 SGHTA, CDR2 FQGNSA. The CDR3: CASSPPNQPQHF. The CDR3, as DNA: TGTGCCAGCAGCCCCCCCAATCAGCCCCAGCATTTT.

A few counts support this clone. The chain combines TRBV6-5 with TRBJ1-6; TRBD1 matches at 9 bases. CDR1 MNHEY and CDR2 SVGAGI come from the germline V gene. The CDR3 loop spans 15 amino acids. After removal of 5 bases from V and 6 bases from J, the junction contained 5 bases not matched to a gene. CDR3 loop: CASSGRTGANSPLHF. CDR3 bases: TGTGCCAGCAGTGGCCGGACAGGGGCTAATTCACCCCTCCACTTT.

The chain couples TRBV5-4 to TRBJ1-6; D is unclear. CDR3 length: 15 residues. The germline CDR1 and CDR2 sequences are SGHNT and YYREEE (reference sequence). Trimming stripped 4 bases from V and 9 bases from J, with 17 bases between. CDR3 sequence reads: CASSAYAALGSPLHF. The CDR3 bases are TGTGCCAGCAGCGCATATGCGGCATTGGGTTCACCCCTCCACTTT. Full variable domain (missing parts from reference TRBV5-4 and TRBJ1-6): ETGVTQSPTHLIKTRGQQVTLRCSSQSGHNTVSWYQQALGQGPQFIFQYYREEENGRGNFPPRFSGLQFPNYSSELNVNALELDDSALYLCASSAYAALGSPLHFGNGTRLTVT.

The CDR3 DNA reads TGTGCCAGCAGCCCCAGGATGGCAACCTCTAATTCACCCCTCCACTTT. Translating gives CASSPRMATSNSPLHF. The genes are TRBV7-2 and TRBJ1-6; D gene uncertain. The CDR3 contains 16 residues. V was cut by 5 bases and J by 6 bases, with 17 bases left in between. The V gene's germline CDR1 is SGHTA and CDR2 FQGNSA.

The chain employs TRBV9 and TRBJ2-7, with no clear D. The germline V and J ends were trimmed by 0 bases and 2 bases, with 12 bases remaining between them. This CDR3 contains 15 residues. From germline, CDR1 is SGDLS and CDR2 YYNGEE. The CDR3 DNA follows: TGTGCCAGCAGCGTAGGGGCCACACAACCCTACGAGCAGTACTTC. This codes for CASSVGATQPYEQYF.

The chain couples TRBV27 to TRBJ1-4, with D perhaps TRBD1 (6 bases). Looked up from germline, CDR1 is MNHEY and CDR2 is SMNVEV (reference sequence). CDR3 length equals 13 residues. Trimming pared 4 bases from V and 10 bases from J, leaving 13 bases between. The CDR3 DNA is TGTGCCAGCAGTTCGGACAGAGGGGGAAAACTGTTTTTT. Translating it yields CASSSDRGGKLFF.

The chain links TRBV7-9 to TRBJ2-2, with TRBD2 matching over 8 bases. Germline CDR1 is SEHNR and CDR2 is FQNEAQ (reference sequence). V shed 2 bases, J shed 2 bases, and the junction held 7 bases outside the gene matches. The CDR3 has 17 amino acids. CDR3 nucleotide sequence: TGTGCCAGCAGCTTAAACCGTAGCGGGAAAAACACCGGGGAGCTGTTTTTT. Translation: CASSLNRSGKNTGELFF.

In nucleotides, the CDR3 is TGTGCCAGCTCACCAAGTCAGGGGCCGTCCTACAATGAGCAGTTCTTC. Protein: CASSPSQGPSYNEQFF. The chain combines TRBV18 with TRBJ2-1, with D perhaps matching TRBD1 (6 bases). CDR1 and CDR2 (germline): KGHSH, LQKENI. Between the trimmed V and J ends, which lost 2 bases and 1 base, there was a span of 12 bases. The CDR3 is 16 residues long. The full variable domain, its missing parts supplied by reference TRBV18 and TRBJ2-1, is NAGVMQNPRHLVRRRGQEARLRCSPMKGHSHVYWYRQLPEEGLKFMVYLQKENIIDESGMPKERFSAEFPKEGPSILRIQQVVRGDSAAYFCASSPSQGPSYNEQFFGPGTRLTVL.

The CDR3, as DNA: TGTGCCAGCAGCCGAAAGGACAGCGGCGCTTTCTTT. This encodes CASSRKDSGAFF. The chain links TRBV6-5 to TRBJ1-1; the D gene is possibly TRBD1 (6 bases). CDR1 is MNHEY and CDR2 is SVGAGI in the germline V gene. The CDR3 has 12 residues. V was pared by 6 bases and J by 11 bases, with 16 bases between.

The chain links TRBV7-2 to TRBJ1-6; D may be TRBD1 (6 bases). Trimming cost V 5 bases and J 9 bases, with 17 bases left between them. In germline, CDR1 is SGHTA, CDR2 FQGNSA. This CDR3 is 15 amino acids long. The CDR3 nucleotides read TGTGCCAGCAGCCTACACAGGGATAACTCTTCACCCCTCCACTTT. Its protein is CASSLHRDNSSPLHF.

This sequence joins TRBV6-6 and TRBJ2-1; 14 bases line up with TRBD2. The CDR3 contains 16 residues. Germline V CDR1 and CDR2: MNHNY, SVGAGI (reference sequence). V shed 2 bases and J 9 bases; nucleotides not matched to a gene: 6. The CDR3 loop is CASSYDGTSGSFEQFF. The CDR3 region has the DNA TGTGCCAGCAGTTACGATGGGACTAGCGGGAGTTTTGAGCAGTTCTTC.

This sequence joins TRBV27 and TRBJ1-2, with D hard to call. Trimming shortened V by 4 bases and J by 3 bases, and 12 bases separated the two germline ends. From germline, CDR1 is MNHEY and CDR2 SMNVEV (reference sequence). The CDR3 length is 14 residues. CDR3 sequence (DNA): TGTGCCAGCAGTTCAACCGGACGTGACTATGGCTACACCTTC. This encodes CASSSTGRDYGYTF.

As regards this clone: The identical CDR3 is also encoded by other nucleotide sequences in the sample. The chain is built from TRBV30 and TRBJ2-2; possibly TRBD1 for D (5 bases). Between the trimmed V and J ends, which lost 3 bases and 5 bases, there was a span of 7 bases. Germline CDR1 GTSNPN, CDR2 SVGIG (reference sequence). The CDR3 contains 12 residues. The CDR3: CAWRYRTGELFF. For the CDR3, the DNA is TGTGCCTGGAGGTACAGGACCGGGGAGCTGTTTTTT. The variable domain in full, completed from reference TRBV30 and TRBJ2-2, reads SQTIHQWPATLVQPVGSPLSLECTVEGTSNPNLYWYRQAAGRGLQLLFYSVGIGQISSEVPQNLSASRPQDRQFILSSKKLLLSDSGFYLCAWRYRTGELFFGEGSRLTVL.

The genes are TRBV10-3 and TRBJ1-2; D may be TRBD1 (5 bases). This CDR3 has 15 residues. The V gene's germline CDR1 is ENHRY and CDR2 SYGVKD. V dropped 4 bases and J dropped 4 bases, with 16 bases sitting between them. CDR3 sequence reads: CAISGQSVFSYGYTF. For the CDR3, the DNA is TGTGCCATCAGTGGACAGTCTGTCTTCTCCTATGGCTACACCTTC.

The genes are TRBV21-1 and TRBJ2-2; the listed D gene, TRBD2, was not tested against the DNA. TRBV21-1 is listed as a pseudogene. The CDR3 runs 15 residues. The CDR3, as DNA: TGTGCCAGCAGCAGCCCTTCTCGAGTCGCCGGGGAGCTGTTTTTT. Translating gives CASSSPSRVAGELFF.

The rearrangement joins TRBV5-5 to TRBJ2-5, with TRBD1 matching over 9 bases. This CDR3 is built from 15 residues. Germline-derived CDR1 and CDR2 are SGHKS and YYEKEE (reference sequence). V was clipped by 4 bases and J by 1 base; unmatched bases: 5. The CDR3 loop is CASSGGTGTQETQYF. As DNA, the CDR3 is TGTGCCAGCAGCGGCGGGACAGGGACCCAAGAGACCCAGTACTTC.

V gene TRBV18 combines with J gene TRBJ2-3; D is ambiguous. Trimming removed 2 bases from V and 5 bases from J, with 8 bases in between. Germline assignment: CDR1 KGHSH and CDR2 LQKENI. This CDR3 has 13 amino acids. The CDR3 here is CASSPGMLDTQYF. The CDR3 DNA sequence: TGTGCCAGCTCACCAGGGATGTTAGATACGCAGTATTTT. Combining the CDR3 with reference TRBV18 and TRBJ2-3 gives the whole variable domain NAGVMQNPRHLVRRRGQEARLRCSPMKGHSHVYWYRQLPEEGLKFMVYLQKENIIDESGMPKERFSAEFPKEGPSILRIQQVVRGDSAAYFCASSPGMLDTQYFGPGTRLTVL.